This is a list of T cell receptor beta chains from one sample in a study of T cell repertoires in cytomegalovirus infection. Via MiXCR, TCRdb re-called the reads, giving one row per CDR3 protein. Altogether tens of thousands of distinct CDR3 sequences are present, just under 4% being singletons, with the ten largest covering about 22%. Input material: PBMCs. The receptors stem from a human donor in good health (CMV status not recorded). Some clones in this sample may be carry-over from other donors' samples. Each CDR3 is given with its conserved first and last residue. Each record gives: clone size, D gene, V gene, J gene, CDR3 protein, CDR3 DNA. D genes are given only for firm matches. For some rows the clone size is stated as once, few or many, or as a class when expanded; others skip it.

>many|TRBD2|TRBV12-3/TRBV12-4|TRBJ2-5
CASTPTSGGSETQYF
TGTGCCAGCACCCCGACTAGCGGGGGGTCGGAGACCCAGTACTTC
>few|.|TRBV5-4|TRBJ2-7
CASSSRGPLEEQYF
TGTGCCAGCAGCTCCCGGGGACCCCTGGAGGAGCAGTACTTC
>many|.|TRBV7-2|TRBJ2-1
CASSPGLVGQFF
TGTGCCAGCAGCCCTGGGCTTGTGGGGCAGTTCTTC
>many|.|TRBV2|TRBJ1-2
CASNREKTNYGYTF
TGTGCCAGCAACAGGGAGAAGACTAACTATGGCTACACCTTC
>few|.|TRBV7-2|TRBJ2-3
CASSPMYRADTQYF
TGTGCCAGCAGCCCTATGTACCGGGCTGATACGCAGTATTTT
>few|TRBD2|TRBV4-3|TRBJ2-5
CASSQVAGEEQTQYF
TGCGCCAGCAGCCAAGTAGCGGGGGAGGAACAGACCCAGTACTTC
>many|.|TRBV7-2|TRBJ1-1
CASSFSVNTEAFF
TGTGCCAGCAGCTTCTCAGTGAACACTGAAGCTTTCTTT
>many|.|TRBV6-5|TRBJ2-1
CASSHLLGGLEQFF
TGTGCCAGCAGCCACCTATTAGGAGGATTAGAGCAGTTCTTC
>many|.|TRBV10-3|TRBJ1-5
CAISEFGNQPQHF
TGTGCCATCAGTGAGTTCGGGAATCAGCCCCAGCATTTT
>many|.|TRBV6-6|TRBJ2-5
CASSPSKSETQYF
TGTGCCAGCAGTCCATCTAAATCAGAGACCCAGTACTTC
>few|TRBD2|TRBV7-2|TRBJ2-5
CASSSGRAGETQYF
TGTGCCAGCAGTAGCGGGAGGGCCGGTGAGACCCAGTACTTC
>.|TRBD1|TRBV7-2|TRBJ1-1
CSSSLGQGRKSTVAFF
TGTTCCAGCAGCTTAGGACAGGGGAGGAAGTCCACTGTAGCTTTCTTT
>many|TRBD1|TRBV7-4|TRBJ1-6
CASSSTTGEDSPLHF
TGTGCCAGCAGCTCGACGACAGGGGAGGATTCACCCCTCCACTTT
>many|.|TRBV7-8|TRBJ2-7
CASRLTGDGGEQYF
TGTGCCAGCAGATTAACGGGAGATGGTGGGGAGCAGTACTTC
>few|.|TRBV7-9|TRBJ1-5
CASSSSSNQPQHF
TGTGCCAGCAGCTCCTCCAGCAATCAGCCCCAGCATTTT
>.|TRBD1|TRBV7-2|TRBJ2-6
CASSLTFGQAGANVLTF
TGTGCCAGCAGCTTAACGTTCGGACAGGCTGGGGCCAACGTCCTGACTTTC
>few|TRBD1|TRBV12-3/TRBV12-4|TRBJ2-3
CASRGDSRTDTQYF
TGTGCCAGCAGGGGGGACAGTCGTACAGATACGCAGTATTTT
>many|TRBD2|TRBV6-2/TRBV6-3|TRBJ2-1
CASSREGLRFNEQFF
TGTGCCAGCAGCCGGGAGGGACTACGCTTCAATGAGCAGTTCTTC
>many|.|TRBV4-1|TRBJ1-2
CASSQVHHDSYTF
TGCGCCAGCAGCCAAGTTCATCACGACAGTTACACCTTC
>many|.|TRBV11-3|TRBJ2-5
CASSLGRWETQYF
TGTGCCAGCAGCTTAGGACGGTGGGAGACCCAGTACTTC
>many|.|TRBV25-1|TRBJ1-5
CASSESHSNQPQHF
TGTGCCAGCAGTGAATCTCATAGCAATCAGCCCCAGCATTTT
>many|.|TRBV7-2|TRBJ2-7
CASSIRDFTYEQYF
TGTGCCAGCAGCATCCGGGACTTTACCTACGAGCAGTACTTC
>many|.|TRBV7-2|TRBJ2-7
CASSPRGLSYEQYF
TGTGCCAGCAGCCCACGGGGTTTATCCTACGAGCAGTACTTC
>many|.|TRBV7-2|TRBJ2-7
CASSLAMFYEQYF
TGTGCCAGCAGCTTAGCGATGTTCTACGAGCAGTACTTC
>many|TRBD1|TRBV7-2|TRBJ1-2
CASSLETGDDYGYTF
TGTGCCAGCAGCTTAGAAACAGGGGACGACTATGGCTACACCTTC
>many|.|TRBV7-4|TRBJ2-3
CASSPWPGHVDTQYF
TGTGCCAGCAGCCCCTGGCCGGGACACGTAGATACGCAGTATTTT
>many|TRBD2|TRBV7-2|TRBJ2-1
CASTLAVEQFF
TGTGCCAGCACCCTAGCGGTTGAGCAGTTCTTC
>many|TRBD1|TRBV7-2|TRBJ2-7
CASSLAPGTGSFEQYF
TGTGCCAGCAGCTTAGCACCCGGGACAGGCTCTTTCGAGCAGTACTTC
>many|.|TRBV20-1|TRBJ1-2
CSATEGRGDGYTF
TGCAGTGCTACTGAGGGGAGGGGCGATGGCTACACCTTC
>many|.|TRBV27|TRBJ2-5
CASSLDGDQETQYF
TGTGCCAGCAGTTTGGACGGAGACCAAGAGACCCAGTACTTC
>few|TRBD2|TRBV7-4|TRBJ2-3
CASSLRRESTDTQYF
TGTGCCAGCAGCTTACGGCGGGAGTCCACAGATACGCAGTATTTT
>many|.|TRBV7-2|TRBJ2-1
CASSATPGGTNEQFF
TGTGCCAGCAGCGCGACCCCCGGGGGCACTAATGAGCAGTTCTTC
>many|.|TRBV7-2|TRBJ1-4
CASSLGRKLFF
TGTGCCAGCAGTCTGGGACGGAAACTGTTTTTT
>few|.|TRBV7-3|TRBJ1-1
CASSLGGGSWTEAFF
TGTGCCAGCAGCTTGGGGGGGGGGAGCTGGACTGAAGCTTTCTTT
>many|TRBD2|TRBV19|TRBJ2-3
CASTSGSPPDTQYF
TGTGCCAGTACCAGCGGGAGTCCGCCAGATACGCAGTATTTT
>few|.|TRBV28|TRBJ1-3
CASSLGSSSGNTIYF
TGTGCCAGCAGTTTAGGGAGCAGCTCTGGAAACACCATATATTTT
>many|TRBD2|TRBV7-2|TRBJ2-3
CASSFGTSLYTQYF
TGTGCCAGCAGCTTCGGGACTAGTCTTTATACGCAGTATTTT